There are many counts of the clone carrying this TCR beta chain. The antigen is not known. This sample is drawn from a study of CD8 T cells in ankylosing spondylitis. Study results and caveats: It appeared that ankylosing spondylitis blood was characterized by a TCR beta motif of roughly 8 highly homologous variants.

Construction of TCR beta libraries was performed using quantitative 5'-RACE with molecular barcodes. A single record per CDR3 protein comes from TCRdb applying MiXCR to the 5' RACE reads. The sample records more than 500,000 distinct CDR3 sequences, approximately 5.3% being singletons. The CDR3 length is 13 residues. Germline loops: CDR1 KGHDR, CDR2 SFDVKD. V lost 3 bases and J 4 bases, leaving 8 bases between the germline ends. The sample consisted of blood, either unsorted or a sorted T cell fraction (not recorded which). The chain employs TRBV24-1 and TRBJ1-1, with D unresolved. This TCR derives from a male donor with ankylosing spondylitis. CDR3 in DNA: TGTGCCACCAGTGATCCGGAAATCACTGAAGCTTTCTTT. Translation: CATSDPEITEAFF.